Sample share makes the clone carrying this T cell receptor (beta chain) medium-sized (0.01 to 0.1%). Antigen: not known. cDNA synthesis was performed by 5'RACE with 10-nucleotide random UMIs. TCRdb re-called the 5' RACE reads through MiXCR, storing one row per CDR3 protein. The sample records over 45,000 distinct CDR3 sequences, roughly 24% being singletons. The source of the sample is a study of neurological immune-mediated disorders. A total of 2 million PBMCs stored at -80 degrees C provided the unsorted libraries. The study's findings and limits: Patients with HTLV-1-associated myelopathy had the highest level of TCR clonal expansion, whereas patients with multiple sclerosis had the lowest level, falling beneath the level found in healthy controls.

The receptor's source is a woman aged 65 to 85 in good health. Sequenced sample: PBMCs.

For the CDR3, the DNA is TGCGCCAGCAGCTTGGGGCCAATGGACGGAGGGCACTACGAGCAGTACTTC. It translates to CASSLGPMDGGHYEQYF. The chain couples TRBV5-1 to TRBJ2-7, with TRBD2 as a possible D gene (6 bases). This CDR3 spans 17 amino acids. Trimming removed 0 bases from V and 3 bases from J, with 19 bases in between. Germline V CDR1 and CDR2: SGHRS, YFSETQ.